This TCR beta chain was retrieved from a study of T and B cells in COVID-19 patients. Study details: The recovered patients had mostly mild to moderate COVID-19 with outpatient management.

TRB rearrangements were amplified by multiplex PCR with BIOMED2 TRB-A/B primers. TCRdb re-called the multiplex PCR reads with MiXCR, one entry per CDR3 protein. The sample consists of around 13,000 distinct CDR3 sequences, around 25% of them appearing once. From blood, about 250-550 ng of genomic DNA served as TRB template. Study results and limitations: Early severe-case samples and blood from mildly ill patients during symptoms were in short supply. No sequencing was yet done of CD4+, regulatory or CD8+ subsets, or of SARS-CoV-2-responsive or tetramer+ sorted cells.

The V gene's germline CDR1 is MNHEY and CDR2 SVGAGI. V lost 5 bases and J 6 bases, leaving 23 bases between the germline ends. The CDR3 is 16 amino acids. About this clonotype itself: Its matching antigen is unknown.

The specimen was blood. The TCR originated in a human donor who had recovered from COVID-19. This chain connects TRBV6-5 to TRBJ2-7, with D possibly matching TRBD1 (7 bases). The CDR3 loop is CASSPAPKTGRSEQYF. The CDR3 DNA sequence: TGTGCCAGCAGTCCAGCTCCCAAGACAGGGAGGTCCGAGCAGTACTTC.